This T cell receptor beta chain stems from a study of T cell changes during pregnancy in multiple sclerosis. The table came from immunoSEQ multiplex PCR; TCRdb's copy has only in-frame clones and leaves some out. The sample lists roughly 100,000 clones; about 90% were seen once. Per germline, CDR1 MGHRA and CDR2 YSYEKL. The germline V and J ends were trimmed by 0 bases and 0 bases, with 9 bases remaining between them. The CDR3 runs 15 residues. The V and J genes are TRBV4-1 and TRBJ2-7; possibly TRBD2 for D (6 bases). The source was peripheral blood, collected after pregnancy. The clonotype originates from a female donor with multiple sclerosis, enrolled in a pregnancy study. In DNA form, the CDR3 reads TGCGCCAGCAGCCAAGATGGGGGGAGCTCCTACGAGCAGTACTTC. Residues: CASSQDGGSSYEQYF.